A single sample is the source of the 14 T cell receptor beta chains below, sequenced in a study of blood T cell repertoires in COVID-19. Generated by immunoSEQ multiplex PCR, the TCRdb table keeps only in-frame clones and is missing some. The sample shows about 530,000 clones, 70% to 90% of them seen only once. Input material: peripheral blood. The receptor set was obtained from a woman in her fifties or sixties with COVID-19, enrolled during active disease.

This clone occurred a few times. The rearrangement joins TRBV19 to TRBJ1-5; D gene uncertain. CDR1 is LNHDA, CDR2 SQIVND, per germline (reference sequence). The CDR3 runs to 12 residues. Trimming left V 6 bases short and J 8 bases short, with 11 bases between. CDR3 region: CASSNREEPQHF. The CDR3 DNA sequence: TGTGCCAGTAGCAACCGAGAGGAGCCCCAGCATTTT.

The genes are TRBV28 and TRBJ2-5; 8 bases map to TRBD2. V lost 5 bases, J lost 5 bases, and 4 bases stayed unmatched. This CDR3 spans 13 amino acids. Per germline, CDR1 MDHEN and CDR2 SYDVKM. The CDR3 sequence: CASSDTGGETQYF. The DNA of the CDR3 is TGTGCCAGCAGTGATACGGGGGGGGAGACCCAGTACTTC.

The chain couples TRBV6-5 to TRBJ1-2; D call uncertain. The CDR3 sequence is 12 residues long. V was shortened by 7 bases and J by 6 bases, with 12 bases between the two germline ends. Germline loops: CDR1 MNHEY, CDR2 SVGAGI. In DNA, the CDR3 is TGTGCCAGCACTTTGACCGGGGATGGCTACACCTTC. Amino acids: CASTLTGDGYTF.

This clone was found once. J is TRBJ1-1 and V is TRBV9; 10 nucleotides agree with TRBD1. The CDR3 loop spans 16 amino acids. Germline-derived CDR1 and CDR2 are SGDLS and YYNGEE. With 5 bases clipped from V and 6 bases from J, the junction kept 13 bases outside the gene matches. The CDR3: CASSSHRDRGAAEAFF. DNA of the CDR3: TGTGCCAGCAGTAGCCATAGGGACAGGGGCGCCGCTGAAGCTTTCTTT.

J is TRBJ1-1 and V is TRBV30; TRBD1 might be the D (5 bases). Trimming left V 3 bases short and J 8 bases short, with 10 bases between. CDR1 is GTSNPN and CDR2 is SVGIG in the germline V gene (reference sequence). CDR3 size: 11 residues. CDR3 bases: TGTGCCTGGAGCCCGGGGGGGGAAGCTTTCTTT. Translation gives CAWSPGGEAFF.

The genes are TRBV12-3 or TRBV12-4 and TRBJ1-1; the D is unclear. CDR3 length: 11 amino acids. V gave up 5 bases and J gave up 4 bases, with 5 bases separating them. CDR3 DNA sequence: TGTGCCAGCAGTCTCGGCACTGAAGCTTTCTTT. Protein sequence: CASSLGTEAFF.

V and J are TRBV3-1 (or the pseudogene TRBV3-2) and TRBJ1-5; D is unclear. Trimming cost V 4 bases and J 9 bases, with 16 bases left between them. The V gene's germline CDR1 is LGHDT and CDR2 YNNKEL (reference sequence). CDR3 length equals 14 residues. The CDR3: CASSLSPGMSPQHF. The CDR3 DNA reads as TGTGCCAGCAGCCTTTCTCCAGGCATGTCGCCCCAGCATTTT.

The chain recombines TRBV4-1 with TRBJ1-2; 8 nucleotides match TRBD1. The CDR3 covers 18 residues. The V segment lost 0 bases and the J segment 4 bases; nucleotides outside the gene matches: 13. Looked up from germline, CDR1 is MGHRA and CDR2 is YSYEKL. CDR3 amino acids: CASSQEGPGTGGIYGYTF. In nucleotides, the CDR3 is TGCGCCAGCAGCCAAGAAGGGCCCGGGACAGGCGGAATCTATGGCTACACCTTC.

This clone occurred a few times. The chain employs TRBV3-1 (or the pseudogene TRBV3-2) and TRBJ1-6; 7 bases match TRBD1. The length of the CDR3 is 14 residues. V shed 1 base and J 9 bases; nucleotides not matched to a gene: 3. Germline CDR1 and CDR2: LGHDT and YNNKEL (reference sequence). CDR3 nucleotides: TGTGCCAGCAGCCAAGCTGCAGGGGGTTCACCCCTCCACTTT. Translated: CASSQAAGGSPLHF.

The CDR3 reads CASSLPGTGGNTIYF. The CDR3 DNA is TGTGCCAGCAGCTTGCCCGGGACAGGAGGAAACACCATATATTTT. The genes are TRBV5-6 and TRBJ1-3; the match to TRBD1 covers 8 bases. J was trimmed by 4 bases and V by 1 base; bases with no gene match: 4. CDR3 length: 15 amino acids. Germline V lookup: CDR1 SGHDT, CDR2 YYEEEE.

The chain employs TRBV12-3 or TRBV12-4 and TRBJ1-2; TRBD1 agrees at 8 bases. CDR3 length equals 13 residues. V lost 5 bases and J lost 7; bases outside the gene matches: 6. CDR3 in amino acids: CASSPRTGLGYTF. CDR3 sequence (DNA): TGTGCCAGCAGTCCGCGGACAGGGCTTGGCTACACCTTC.

A single count supports this clone. It may be a read error: a sequence one base away is much more abundant. The CDR3 loop is CASRTGEKLFF. The CDR3 DNA is TGTGCCAGCAGGACAGGGGAAAAACTGTTTTTT. This chain joins TRBV11-2 and TRBJ1-4, with TRBD1 identical over 7 bases. This CDR3 has 11 amino acids. Trimming at V came to 6 bases and at J to 8 bases, leaving 0 bases not matched to a gene. The V gene's germline CDR1 is SGHAT and CDR2 FQNNGV.

J is TRBJ2-4 and V is TRBV7-9, with TRBD1 matching over 7 bases. CDR1 is SEHNR, CDR2 FQNEAQ, per germline (reference sequence). The CDR3 length is 15 residues. After removal of 0 bases from V and 6 bases from J, the junction contained 5 bases not matched to a gene. This chain's CDR3 is CASSLALRDRNIQYF. DNA for the CDR3: TGTGCCAGCAGCTTAGCTCTCAGGGACAGAAACATTCAGTACTTC.

The chain has TRBV7-8 and TRBJ1-2; TRBD1 is a possible D gene (5 bases). Looked up from germline, CDR1 is SGHVS and CDR2 is FQNEAQ. There are 13 residues in the CDR3. V lost 2 bases to trimming and J lost 3 bases, with 7 bases between them. CDR3 residues: CASSLQGYYGYTF. The CDR3 DNA follows: TGTGCCAGCAGCTTACAGGGCTACTATGGCTACACCTTC.